The entry that follows covers one TCR beta chain sequence. Its antigen is not identified. These data originate in a study of cytomegalovirus exposure and HLA in healthy donors. Points from the study as a whole: In vitro assays verified that three CMV-associated chains recognized CMV antigens specifically. The study designated about 180 TCR beta chains cytomegalovirus-associated.

Trimming removed 4 bases from V and 0 bases from J, with 10 bases in between. From germline, CDR1 is LGHNA and CDR2 YNFKEQ. This CDR3 contains 14 residues. TCRdb keeps only in-frame clones here, not all; method: immunoSEQ multiplex PCR. This sample carries about 110,000 clones, 90% to 97% of them seen once, and the ten largest clones take around 0.65%. This TCR derives from a woman younger than 30 in good health and CMV-seronegative. The sequencing sample was made of PBMCs. The chain links TRBV4-2 to TRBJ2-7; D not resolved. CDR3 DNA sequence: TGTGCCAGCAGCCCAACAGAGAGCTCCTACGAGCAGTACTTC. Translation: CASSPTESSYEQYF.